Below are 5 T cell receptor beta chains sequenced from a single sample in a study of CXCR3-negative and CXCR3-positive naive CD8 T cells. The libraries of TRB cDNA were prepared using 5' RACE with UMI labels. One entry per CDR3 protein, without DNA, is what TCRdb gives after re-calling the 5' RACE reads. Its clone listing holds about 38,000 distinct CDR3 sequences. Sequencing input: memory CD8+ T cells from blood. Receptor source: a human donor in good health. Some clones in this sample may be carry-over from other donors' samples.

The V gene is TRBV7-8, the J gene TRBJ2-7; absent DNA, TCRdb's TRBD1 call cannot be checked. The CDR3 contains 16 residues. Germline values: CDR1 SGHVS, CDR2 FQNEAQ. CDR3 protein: CASSLGVGTGPNEQYF. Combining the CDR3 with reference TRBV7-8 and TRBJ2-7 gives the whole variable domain GAGVSQSPRYKVAKRGQDVALRCDPISGHVSLFWYQQALGQGPEFLTYFQNEAQLDKSGLPSDRFFAERPEGSVSTLKIQRTQQEDSAVYLCASSLGVGTGPNEQYFGPGTRLTVT.

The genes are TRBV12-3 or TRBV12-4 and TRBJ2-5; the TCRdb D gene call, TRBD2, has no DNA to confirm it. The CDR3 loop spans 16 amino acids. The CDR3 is CASRAPGLAEGETKYF.

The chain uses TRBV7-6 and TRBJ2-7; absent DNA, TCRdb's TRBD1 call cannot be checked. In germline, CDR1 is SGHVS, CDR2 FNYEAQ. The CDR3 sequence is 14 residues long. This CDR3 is CASSLGRGIDEQYF.

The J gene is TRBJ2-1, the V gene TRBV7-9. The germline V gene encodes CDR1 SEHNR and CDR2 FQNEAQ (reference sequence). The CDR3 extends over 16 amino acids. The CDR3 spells CASSLAVGATNNEQFF.

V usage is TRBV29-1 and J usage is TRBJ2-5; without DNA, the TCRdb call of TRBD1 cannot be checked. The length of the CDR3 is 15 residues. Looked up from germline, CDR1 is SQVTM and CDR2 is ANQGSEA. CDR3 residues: CSVSLYRDSQETQYF.